The 28 T cell receptor beta chains presented below share a single source sample, sequenced in a study of blood T cell repertoires in COVID-19. Clones were sequenced by immunoSEQ multiplex PCR, and TCRdb holds only the in-frame ones, with some missing. The sample lists 150,000 to 200,000 clones; roughly three quarters were seen once. The specimen was peripheral blood. These receptors all stem from a woman older than 75 with COVID-19, enrolled during active disease.

This clone was seen just once. Here the CDR3 reads CASSQGSSGGELFF. CDR3 DNA sequence: TGTGCCAGCAGCCAAGGGTCGTCGGGGGGGGAGCTGTTTTTT. The chain combines TRBV3-1 (or the pseudogene TRBV3-2) with TRBJ2-2; a possible D gene is TRBD2 (5 bases). The CDR3 consists of 14 residues. Germline V gene lookup returns CDR1 LGHDT and CDR2 YNNKEL (reference sequence). Trimming pared 1 base from V and 8 bases from J, leaving 11 bases between.

This clone was observed a few times. The chain has TRBV7-8 and TRBJ1-2; 10 positions agree with TRBD1. Germline-derived CDR1 and CDR2 are SGHVS and FQNEAQ. This CDR3 contains 17 residues. J lost 4 bases, V lost 1 base, and 9 bases had no gene match. The CDR3 bases are TGTGCCAGCAGCTTAGGTTCCCGGACAGGGGGAGGCTATGGCTACACCTTC. Amino acid sequence: CASSLGSRTGGGYGYTF. Combining the CDR3 with reference TRBV7-8 and TRBJ1-2 gives the whole variable domain GAGVSQSPRYKVAKRGQDVALRCDPISGHVSLFWYQQALGQGPEFLTYFQNEAQLDKSGLPSDRFFAERPEGSVSTLKIQRTQQEDSAVYLCASSLGSRTGGGYGYTFGSGTRLTVV.

The J gene is TRBJ2-7, the V gene TRBV5-6, with 9 bases that match TRBD1. The CDR3 sequence is 15 residues long. After removal of 4 bases from V and 3 bases from J, the junction contained 8 bases not matched to a gene. CDR1 is SGHDT, CDR2 YYEEEE, per germline. In DNA form, the CDR3 reads TGTGCCAGCAGCAAATGGGTGACAGGGGGCTACGAGCAGTACTTC. Protein sequence: CASSKWVTGGYEQYF.

The V gene is TRBV3-1 (or the pseudogene TRBV3-2), the J gene TRBJ1-4; D is possibly TRBD1 (6 bases). V dropped 3 bases and J dropped 8 bases, with 19 bases sitting between them. CDR3 length: 16 residues. Germline CDR1 reads LGHDT; CDR2 reads YNNKEL (reference sequence). Here the CDR3 reads CASSQGARVPEEKLFF. The CDR3 DNA follows: TGTGCCAGCAGCCAGGGGGCGAGGGTGCCTGAAGAAAAACTGTTTTTT.

The chain combines TRBV9 with TRBJ2-7, with TRBD2 matching 8 bases. This CDR3 is 14 amino acids long. Germline V gives CDR1 SGDLS, CDR2 YYNGEE. Trimming at V came to 3 bases and at J to 4 bases, leaving 6 bases not matched to a gene. CDR3 sequence: CASSETSGAYEQYF. Written as DNA, the CDR3 is TGTGCCAGCAGCGAAACTAGCGGTGCGTACGAGCAGTACTTC.

The chain employs TRBV6-5 and TRBJ2-1; 8 bases map to TRBD1. V trimming: 0 bases; J trimming: 6 bases; junction bases outside the gene matches: 1. The CDR3 extends over 14 amino acids. Germline V gene lookup returns CDR1 MNHEY and CDR2 SVGAGI. CDR3: CASSYSRGLNEQFF. In DNA form, the CDR3 reads TGTGCCAGCAGTTACTCCAGGGGGCTCAATGAGCAGTTCTTC.

This clone was seen a few times. The gene calls are TRBV7-2 and TRBJ1-1; D is perhaps TRBD1 (6 bases). Trimming pared 1 base from V and 7 bases from J, leaving 10 bases between. Germline V gives CDR1 SGHTA, CDR2 FQGNSA. The length of the CDR3 is 13 residues. CDR3 DNA: TGTGCCAGCAGCTTAGGGACAGAGAATGAAGCTTTCTTT. Translated, it gives CASSLGTENEAFF.

The chain employs TRBV2 and TRBJ2-3; D is unclear. CDR1 and CDR2 from the germline V gene are SNHLY and FYNNEI. V was trimmed by 7 bases and J by 0 bases, leaving 14 bases between them. This CDR3 is built from 15 residues. The CDR3 DNA sequence: TGTGCCAGCACTCCCTTTGAGGCTAGCACAGATACGCAGTATTTT. Protein sequence: CASTPFEASTDTQYF.

V is TRBV20-1 and J is TRBJ1-2, with 8 bases that match TRBD1. The V and J ends lost 7 bases and 2 bases, in that order; junction bases with no gene match: 0. The CDR3 loop spans 11 amino acids. Per the germline V gene, CDR1 is DFQATT and CDR2 is SNEGSKA (reference sequence). CDR3 protein: CSGQGNYGYTF. The CDR3 DNA reads as TGCAGTGGACAGGGGAACTATGGCTACACCTTC.

This chain joins TRBV19 and TRBJ2-7; 8 nucleotides line up with TRBD2. V shed 6 bases and J 4 bases; nucleotides not matched to a gene: 17. The length of the CDR3 is 17 residues. CDR1 and CDR2 (germline): LNHDA, SQIVND (reference sequence). CDR3 bases: TGTGCCAGTAGCCGACCGGGGAGAGCGGGGGCCCTATACGAGCAGTACTTC. Translated: CASSRPGRAGALYEQYF.

The CDR3 DNA reads as TGTGCCAGCAGTTTATTTGGGGGAGGGGCTGGGGCCAACGTCCTGACTTTC. Translated, it gives CASSLFGGGAGANVLTF. V is TRBV27 and J is TRBJ2-6; 7 bases align to TRBD2. Trimming took 1 base from V and 2 from J; bases not matched to a gene: 5. The germline V gene encodes CDR1 MNHEY and CDR2 SMNVEV (reference sequence). This CDR3 comprises 17 residues.

The chain recombines TRBV25-1 with TRBJ1-2; D remains unclear. Germline CDR1 reads MGHDK; CDR2 reads SYGVNS. The CDR3 covers 13 residues. V lost 4 bases and J 8 bases, leaving 14 bases between the germline ends. CDR3 nucleotides: TGTGCCAGCAGTGTCGGGGAATTTAGAGGCTACACCTTC. Residues: CASSVGEFRGYTF.

The chain joins TRBV7-8 to TRBJ1-1; TRBD1 is a possible D gene (5 bases). This CDR3 is built from 14 residues. The germline V gene encodes CDR1 SGHVS and CDR2 FQNEAQ. V lost 5 bases and J 1 base, leaving 11 bases between the germline ends. The CDR3 reads CASSTQGANTEAFF. CDR3 nucleotide sequence: TGTGCCAGCAGCACGCAAGGGGCGAACACTGAAGCTTTCTTT.

This chain connects TRBV6-5 to TRBJ1-1, with a possible D match to TRBD1 (5 bases). Trimming shortened V by 2 bases and J by 4 bases, and 17 bases separated the two germline ends. Germline-derived CDR1 and CDR2 are MNHEY and SVGAGI. CDR3 length equals 16 residues. This CDR3 is CASSYVQGRGGTEAFF. The CDR3 DNA sequence: TGTGCCAGCAGTTACGTCCAGGGTCGAGGCGGCACTGAAGCTTTCTTT.

The chain joins TRBV19 to TRBJ2-7; D perhaps matches TRBD1 (6 bases). CDR1 and CDR2 from the germline V gene are LNHDA and SQIVND (reference sequence). V gave up 5 bases and J gave up 7 bases, with 15 bases separating them. This CDR3 comprises 13 residues. The CDR3 DNA follows: TGTGCCAGTAGTCCTTGGCACACAGGGGAGCAGTACTTC. Its protein product is CASSPWHTGEQYF.

The chain has TRBV5-1 and TRBJ2-3, with 7 nucleotides matching TRBD2. J gave up 4 bases and V 2 bases, and 7 bases lay outside the gene matches. CDR1 and CDR2 (germline): SGHRS, YFSETQ. The CDR3 is 15 amino acids. The CDR3 loop reads CASSLALGLADTQYF. CDR3 bases: TGCGCCAGCAGCTTAGCCCTAGGACTAGCAGATACGCAGTATTTT.

This clone turned up a few times. This rearrangement joins TRBV4-3 to TRBJ1-3, with 8 bases fitting TRBD1. The CDR3 spans 17 residues. J gave up 3 bases and V 3 bases, and 10 bases lay outside the gene matches. CDR1 is LGHNA and CDR2 is YSLEER in the germline V gene. CDR3 in amino acids: CASSHSTGDSLGNTIYF. CDR3 nucleotides: TGCGCCAGCAGCCATTCGACAGGGGATTCTCTTGGAAACACCATATATTTT.

The V gene is TRBV24-1, the J gene TRBJ2-1; 8 bases match TRBD2. CDR1 and CDR2 (germline): KGHDR, SFDVKD. J gave up 0 bases and V 1 base, and 10 bases lay outside the gene matches. The CDR3 length is 19 residues. The CDR3: CATSDFGGVSGSSYNEQFF. For the CDR3, the DNA is TGTGCCACCAGTGATTTTGGAGGGGTAAGCGGGAGCTCCTACAATGAGCAGTTCTTC.

The chain combines TRBV11-3 with TRBJ2-2; the match to TRBD2 covers 8 bases. From germline, CDR1 is SGHNT and CDR2 YENEEA. CDR3 length equals 16 residues. The V and J ends lost 5 bases and 3 bases, in that order; junction bases with no gene match: 8. The CDR3 DNA sequence: TGTGCCAGCAGCCCGTTAGCGGGAACCCACACCGGGGAGCTGTTTTTT. Translation: CASSPLAGTHTGELFF. Filled out from reference TRBV11-3 and TRBJ2-2, the complete variable domain reads EAGVVQSPRYKIIEKKQPVAFWCNPISGHNTLYWYLQNLGQGPELLIRYENEEAVDDSQLPKDRFSAERLKGVDSTLKIQPAELGDSAVYLCASSPLAGTHTGELFFGEGSRLTVL.

The chain is built from TRBV9 and TRBJ1-1, with a weak D call TRBD1 (5 bases). Germline V gene sequence: CDR1 SGDLS, CDR2 YYNGEE. This CDR3 spans 13 amino acids. V lost 4 bases and J lost 3, with 10 bases in between. CDR3 in amino acids: CASSPTVDTEAFF. In nucleotides, the CDR3 is TGTGCCAGCAGCCCGACAGTCGACACTGAAGCTTTCTTT.

This clone was counted a single time. The chain is built from TRBV19 and TRBJ2-1, with 8 positions matching TRBD2. The trim removed 3 bases at V and 2 bases at J, leaving 3 bases unmatched. The length of the CDR3 is 15 residues. Per the germline V gene, CDR1 is LNHDA and CDR2 is SQIVND (reference sequence). As DNA, the CDR3 is TGTGCCAGTAGTATCGGGGGGGCTACCTACAATGAGCAGTTCTTC. This sequence encodes CASSIGGATYNEQFF.

The chain is built from TRBV11-3 and TRBJ2-3, with a tentative D call TRBD2 (7 bases). The CDR3 runs 14 residues. V was trimmed by 2 bases and J by 4 bases, leaving 10 bases between them. Germline V gene sequence: CDR1 SGHNT, CDR2 YENEEA. The CDR3 sequence is CASSLRGRADTQYF. CDR3 bases: TGTGCCAGCAGCTTAAGGGGGAGGGCAGATACGCAGTATTTT.

The chain links TRBV28 to TRBJ1-6; TRBD1 is a possible D gene (5 bases). CDR3 length: 14 residues. Germline V CDR1 and CDR2: MDHEN, SYDVKM. Trimming pared 4 bases from V and 10 bases from J, leaving 14 bases between. In DNA, the CDR3 is TGTGCCAGCAGTTCGAACAGAAGGGGATCACCCCTCCACTTT. As protein: CASSSNRRGSPLHF.

V is TRBV9 and J is TRBJ2-1; tentative D call: TRBD2 (6 bases). Germline values: CDR1 SGDLS, CDR2 YYNGEE. The CDR3 contains 16 residues. The ends were cut back, 4 bases at V and 6 bases at J, with 20 bases in the middle. CDR3 amino acids: CASSPRYSGNPNEQFF. CDR3 nucleotide sequence: TGTGCCAGCAGCCCCCGATATAGCGGTAACCCCAATGAGCAGTTCTTC.

A few counts support this clone. The chain links TRBV5-6 to TRBJ1-5, with D possibly matching TRBD1 (6 bases). V lost 4 bases to trimming and J lost 6 bases, with 11 bases between them. Germline V gene sequence: CDR1 SGHDT, CDR2 YYEEEE. The CDR3 runs 13 residues. Written as DNA, the CDR3 is TGTGCCAGCAGCGGGGGGGGCGGTCAGCCCCAGCATTTT. It specifies CASSGGGGQPQHF. The variable domain in full, with the rest retrieved from reference TRBV5-6 and TRBJ1-5, is DAGVTQSPTHLIKTRGQQVTLRCSPKSGHDTVSWYQQALGQGPQFIFQYYEEEERQRGNFPDRFSGHQFPNYSSELNVNALLLGDSALYLCASSGGGGQPQHFGDGTRLSIL.

This clone has a single count. V usage is TRBV19 and J usage is TRBJ1-2; 10 bases fit TRBD1. Germline V gene data show CDR1 as LNHDA and CDR2 as SQIVND (reference sequence). The CDR3 spans 13 residues. V shed 7 bases and J 5 bases; nucleotides not matched to a gene: 4. CDR3 protein: CASTTDRGYGYTF. For the CDR3, the DNA is TGTGCCAGTACCACGGACAGGGGGTATGGCTACACCTTC.

The chain couples TRBV4-1 to TRBJ1-3; the D is unclear. Germline CDR1 reads MGHRA; CDR2 reads YSYEKL. The CDR3 sequence is 15 residues long. Deletions cut 1 base from V and 0 bases from J, with 7 bases between. The CDR3 DNA reads as TGCGCCAGCAGCCAAGGACGGAGCTCTGGAAACACCATATATTTT. Translation: CASSQGRSSGNTIYF.

The chain uses TRBV28 and TRBJ2-3; 10 bases match TRBD2. Trimming removed 3 bases from V and 6 bases from J; junction bases left unmatched: 6. The germline V gene encodes CDR1 MDHEN and CDR2 SYDVKM. CDR3 length equals 15 residues. The DNA of the CDR3 is TGTGCCAGCAGTTTTCGACTAGCGGGTCGGGATACGCAGTATTTT. It translates to CASSFRLAGRDTQYF. Supplemented by reference TRBV28 and TRBJ2-3, the full variable domain reads DVKVTQSSRYLVKRTGEKVFLECVQDMDHENMFWYRQDPGLGLRLIYFSYDVKMKEKGDIPEGYSVSREKKERFSLILESASTNQTSMYLCASSFRLAGRDTQYFGPGTRLTVL.